This T cell receptor (beta chain) emerged from a study of blood T cell repertoires in COVID-19. Libraries were prepared by immunoSEQ multiplex PCR; TCRdb keeps only in-frame clonotypes and omits some of them. The sample lists 62,000 or so clones, approximately 83% occurring once. This CDR3 has 18 residues. Trimming cost V 4 bases and J 2 bases; bases outside gene matches: 14. The germline V gene has CDR1 SGHRS and CDR2 YFSETQ. The clonotype comes from a woman aged 60-75 years with acute or convalescent COVID-19. The chain employs TRBV5-1 and TRBJ1-2; 10 nucleotides line up with TRBD1. Specimen: peripheral blood. Here the CDR3 DNA reads TGCGCCAGCAGCCTGACCCCAACCGGGACAGGGGCGAACTATGGCTACACCTTC. Its translation: CASSLTPTGTGANYGYTF.